The clone carrying this T cell receptor (beta chain) is a singleton in its sample. Its antigen is undetermined. The sort gate was single viable CD3+CD4+CD8-CD45RO+ cells for memory CD4+ T cells. V was trimmed by 5 bases and J by 1 base, leaving 11 bases between them. The CDR3 is 14 residues long. CDR1 is SGHDN and CDR2 is FVKESK in the germline V gene. This table comes from immunoSEQ multiplex PCR, and its TCRdb copy is limited to in-frame clones, with some not included. The sample comprises 45,000 to 65,000 clones, 70% to 85% of which are singletons, and 0.55% to 0.7% rests with the top ten. The sample originates from a study of memory CD4+ T cells and cytomegalovirus serostatus. In the study overall: Healthy Belgian adult donors included about nine CMV-positive and 24 CMV-negative people. Overall study results and limits: CD4+ memory repertoires contained about 40% of the roughly 150 reported CMV TCRbeta sequences.

The sequenced sample consisted of memory CD4+ T cells from blood. V usage is TRBV14 and J usage is TRBJ1-1; weak D call: TRBD1 (6 bases). This receptor was identified in an adult in good health and CMV-seronegative. In nucleotides, the CDR3 is TGTGCCAGCAGCTGGGACATGACGAACACTGAAGCTTTCTTT. This encodes CASSWDMTNTEAFF. The whole variable domain, remainder taken from reference TRBV14 and TRBJ1-1, is EAGVTQFPSHSVIEKGQTVTLRCDPISGHDNLYWYRRVMGKEIKFLLHFVKESKQDESGMPNNRFLAERTGGTYSTLKVQPAELEDSGVYFCASSWDMTNTEAFFGQGTRLTVV.